Here is one T cell receptor beta chain with its context. What it binds is not known. This entry belongs to a study of blood T cells in healthy people across ages. Study-wide results and caveats: Versus aged donors, long-lived donors had higher diversity and more naive CD4+ cells.

Germline loops: CDR1 SGHDN, CDR2 FVKESK. The CDR3 loop spans 14 amino acids. V lost 8 bases to trimming and J lost 7 bases, with 17 bases between them. With a J-beta primer mix and a sample-barcoded 5' primer, a second PCR ran about 7 to 12 cycles. Each CDR3 protein is one row after TCRdb ran MiXCR on the 5' RACE reads. This table has 1.5 million to 2 million distinct CDR3 sequences, 40% to 55% appearing once. Sequenced input: blood. The source of this sequence is a woman aged 40 to 50 in good health. The V call is TRBV14, the J call TRBJ1-4; no clear D gene. CDR3 nucleotides: TGTGCCAGCTCGCCGGCAGGAGTGACTGAAAAACTGTTTTTT. Translation gives CASSPAGVTEKLFF. Full variable domain (missing parts from reference TRBV14 and TRBJ1-4): EAGVTQFPSHSVIEKGQTVTLRCDPISGHDNLYWYRRVMGKEIKFLLHFVKESKQDESGMPNNRFLAERTGGTYSTLKVQPAELEDSGVYFCASSPAGVTEKLFFGSGTQLSVL.